The rows below give T cell receptor beta chains drawn from one sample of a study of blood T cells in healthy people across ages. Via MiXCR, TCRdb re-called the 5' RACE reads, giving one row per CDR3 protein. This sample has 1.5 million to 2 million distinct CDR3 sequences; 40% to 55% occur once, and the top ten carry over 2%. The source material was blood. These receptors all stem from a woman in her thirties or forties in good health. Both conserved end residues are part of each CDR3. Each record gives: CDR3 length, J gene, clone size, V gene, D gene, CDR3 protein, CDR3 DNA. The D gene is left open where the match is weak. Size is omitted from some rows. Given values are once, few, many or a class for expanded clones.

CDR3 length: 16
J gene: TRBJ2-6
clone size: NA
V gene: TRBV29-1
D gene: TRBD2
CDR3 protein: CSVPGGTVSGANVLTF
CDR3 DNA: TGCAGCGTTCCGGGAGGCACAGTCTCTGGGGCCAACGTCCTGACTTTC

CDR3 length: 16
J gene: TRBJ2-3
clone size: NA
V gene: TRBV27
D gene: NA
CDR3 protein: CASSLLSLARTDTQYF
CDR3 DNA: TGTGCCAGCAGTTTGCTTAGCCTAGCGAGGACAGATACGCAGTATTTT

CDR3 length: 17
J gene: TRBJ2-7
clone size: few
V gene: TRBV25-1
D gene: NA
CDR3 protein: CASSDCGKRLRWDEQYF
CDR3 DNA: TGTGCCAGCAGTGATTGCGGAAAGAGGCTAAGGTGGGACGAGCAGTACTTC

CDR3 length: 12
J gene: TRBJ2-5
clone size: NA
V gene: TRBV29-1
D gene: NA
CDR3 protein: CSVRGRRETQYF
CDR3 DNA: TGCAGCGTTCGGGGCCGCCGGGAGACCCAGTACTTC

CDR3 length: 16
J gene: TRBJ2-7
clone size: NA
V gene: TRBV7-9
D gene: TRBD2
CDR3 protein: CASSFYSGGSYNEQYF
CDR3 DNA: TGTGCCAGCAGCTTTTATAGCGGGGGTTCCTACAATGAGCAGTACTTC

CDR3 length: 14
J gene: TRBJ1-1
clone size: once
V gene: TRBV27
D gene: TRBD1
CDR3 protein: CASSVDRDNTEAFF
CDR3 DNA: TGTGCCAGCAGTGTGGACAGGGATAACACTGAAGCTTTCTTT

CDR3 length: 16
J gene: TRBJ2-2
clone size: NA
V gene: TRBV12-3/TRBV12-4
D gene: NA
CDR3 protein: CASSPMSRQDTGELFF
CDR3 DNA: TGTGCCAGCAGTCCCATGAGCCGACAGGACACCGGGGAGCTGTTTTTT

CDR3 length: 17
J gene: TRBJ2-5
clone size: NA
V gene: TRBV4-1
D gene: TRBD1
CDR3 protein: CASSPLPGQVGEETQYF
CDR3 DNA: TGCGCCAGCAGCCCACTCCCGGGACAGGTTGGGGAAGAGACCCAGTACTTC

CDR3 length: 13
J gene: TRBJ2-7
clone size: few
V gene: TRBV6-5
D gene: NA
CDR3 protein: CASSYSRRYEQYF
CDR3 DNA: TGTGCCAGCAGTTACTCTCGCAGATACGAGCAGTACTTC

CDR3 length: 14
J gene: TRBJ2-5
clone size: NA
V gene: TRBV12-5
D gene: NA
CDR3 protein: CASARDVGQETQYF
CDR3 DNA: TGTGCTAGTGCCCGGGATGTAGGGCAAGAGACCCAGTACTTC

CDR3 length: 16
J gene: TRBJ2-7
clone size: NA
V gene: TRBV9
D gene: NA
CDR3 protein: CASSVGGTLGSYEQYF
CDR3 DNA: TGTGCCAGCAGCGTAGGAGGGACATTAGGGTCCTACGAGCAGTACTTC

CDR3 length: 15
J gene: TRBJ1-2
clone size: NA
V gene: TRBV27
D gene: NA
CDR3 protein: CASSLSASLVYGYTF
CDR3 DNA: TGTGCCAGCAGTTTATCGGCCAGCTTGGTCTATGGCTACACCTTC

CDR3 length: 13
J gene: TRBJ1-6
clone size: NA
V gene: TRBV14
D gene: NA
CDR3 protein: CASSPIRNSPLHF
CDR3 DNA: TGTGCCAGCAGCCCAATCCGCAATTCACCCCTCCACTTT

CDR3 length: 17
J gene: TRBJ1-2
clone size: few
V gene: TRBV4-3
D gene: NA
CDR3 protein: CASSQDDGRSSGYGYTF
CDR3 DNA: TGCGCCAGCAGCCAAGATGATGGGCGCAGTTCCGGCTATGGCTACACCTTC

CDR3 length: 14
J gene: TRBJ2-7
clone size: NA
V gene: TRBV7-8
D gene: NA
CDR3 protein: CASSRPDRIYEQYF
CDR3 DNA: TGTGCCAGCAGCCGCCCAGACAGGATCTACGAGCAGTACTTC

CDR3 length: 10
J gene: TRBJ1-2
clone size: few
V gene: TRBV20-1
D gene: NA
CDR3 protein: CSAREEGYTF
CDR3 DNA: TGCAGTGCTAGGGAAGAAGGCTACACCTTC

CDR3 length: 14
J gene: TRBJ2-7
clone size: few
V gene: TRBV20-1
D gene: TRBD2
CDR3 protein: CSASGLEFTYEQYF
CDR3 DNA: TGCAGTGCTAGCGGACTAGAGTTCACCTACGAGCAGTACTTC

CDR3 length: 17
J gene: TRBJ2-3
clone size: NA
V gene: TRBV28
D gene: TRBD1
CDR3 protein: CASSLLFGTGGPDTQYF
CDR3 DNA: TGTGCCAGCAGTTTACTTTTTGGGACAGGGGGCCCAGATACGCAGTATTTT

CDR3 length: 20
J gene: TRBJ2-5
clone size: NA
V gene: TRBV3-1
D gene: TRBD2
CDR3 protein: CASSQETPSRLAGDQETQYF
CDR3 DNA: TGTGCCAGCAGCCAAGAAACCCCGAGCCGGCTAGCGGGGGACCAAGAGACCCAGTACTTC

CDR3 length: 21
J gene: TRBJ2-7
clone size: NA
V gene: TRBV6-5
D gene: TRBD2
CDR3 protein: CASSYWSSGGNDEKPHYEQYF
CDR3 DNA: TGTGCCAGCAGTTACTGGTCTAGCGGGGGCAATGACGAAAAGCCCCACTACGAGCAGTACTTC

CDR3 length: 13
J gene: TRBJ2-3
clone size: few
V gene: TRBV7-2
D gene: NA
CDR3 protein: CASSVGRVDTQYF
CDR3 DNA: TGTGCCAGCAGCGTCGGTAGAGTGGATACGCAGTATTTT

CDR3 length: 13
J gene: TRBJ2-7
clone size: once
V gene: TRBV4-2
D gene: NA
CDR3 protein: CASSQDLELEQYF
CDR3 DNA: TGTGCCAGCAGCCAAGATTTGGAGCTCGAGCAGTACTTC

CDR3 length: 16
J gene: TRBJ2-1
clone size: NA
V gene: TRBV13
D gene: TRBD1
CDR3 protein: CASSTRDRGTYNEQFF
CDR3 DNA: TGTGCCAGCAGCACCCGGGACAGGGGCACCTACAATGAGCAGTTCTTC

CDR3 length: 11
J gene: TRBJ2-6
clone size: NA
V gene: TRBV20-1
D gene: NA
CDR3 protein: CSGAEANVLTF
CDR3 DNA: TGCAGTGGGGCGGAGGCCAACGTCCTGACTTTC

CDR3 length: 16
J gene: TRBJ2-2
clone size: NA
V gene: TRBV4-2
D gene: TRBD1
CDR3 protein: CASGILGTAPGGELFF
CDR3 DNA: TGTGCCAGCGGGATTTTAGGGACAGCCCCAGGCGGGGAGCTGTTTTTT

CDR3 length: 14
J gene: TRBJ2-3
clone size: NA
V gene: TRBV15
D gene: TRBD2
CDR3 protein: CATSERGATDTQYF
CDR3 DNA: TGTGCCACCAGTGAGCGGGGGGCCACAGATACGCAGTATTTT

CDR3 length: 15
J gene: TRBJ1-2
clone size: NA
V gene: TRBV6-1
D gene: NA
CDR3 protein: CASKLLTGANYGYTF
CDR3 DNA: TGTGCCAGCAAACTCCTGACAGGAGCTAACTATGGCTACACCTTC

CDR3 length: 12
J gene: TRBJ2-5
clone size: NA
V gene: TRBV20-1
D gene: TRBD2
CDR3 protein: CSARGGVETQYF
CDR3 DNA: TGCAGTGCTAGGGGAGGGGTAGAGACCCAGTACTTC

CDR3 length: 15
J gene: TRBJ2-5
clone size: NA
V gene: TRBV6-5
D gene: NA
CDR3 protein: CASMPARWYQETQYF
CDR3 DNA: TGTGCCAGCATGCCAGCCCGCTGGTACCAAGAGACCCAGTACTTC

CDR3 length: 16
J gene: TRBJ2-5
clone size: NA
V gene: TRBV11-2
D gene: TRBD2
CDR3 protein: CASSSRGSGGEETQYF
CDR3 DNA: TGTGCCAGCAGCTCTAGGGGTAGCGGGGGGGAAGAGACCCAGTACTTC

CDR3 length: 15
J gene: TRBJ2-5
clone size: few
V gene: TRBV4-3
D gene: TRBD1
CDR3 protein: CASSLSLTGEETQYF
CDR3 DNA: TGCGCCAGCAGCCTTTCTTTAACAGGGGAAGAGACCCAGTACTTC

CDR3 length: 14
J gene: TRBJ2-7
clone size: NA
V gene: TRBV7-2
D gene: NA
CDR3 protein: CASSRDSVAYEQYF
CDR3 DNA: TGTGCCAGCAGCCGGGACTCAGTAGCCTACGAGCAGTACTTC

CDR3 length: 11
J gene: TRBJ2-5
clone size: NA
V gene: TRBV6-2/TRBV6-3
D gene: NA
CDR3 protein: CASGLSLTQYF
CDR3 DNA: TGCGCCAGCGGGTTAAGTTTGACCCAGTACTTC

CDR3 length: 15
J gene: TRBJ2-5
clone size: NA
V gene: TRBV20-1
D gene: NA
CDR3 protein: CSARVFWGYQETQYF
CDR3 DNA: TGCAGTGCTAGAGTTTTTTGGGGTTACCAAGAGACCCAGTACTTC

CDR3 length: 17
J gene: TRBJ2-6
clone size: NA
V gene: TRBV5-5
D gene: NA
CDR3 protein: CASSLDAGSPGANVLTF
CDR3 DNA: TGTGCCAGCAGCTTGGATGCAGGGTCCCCTGGGGCCAACGTCCTGACTTTC

CDR3 length: 14
J gene: TRBJ1-1
clone size: NA
V gene: TRBV6-6
D gene: NA
CDR3 protein: CASSSRGAETEAFF
CDR3 DNA: TGTGCCAGCAGCTCCAGGGGCGCGGAGACTGAAGCTTTCTTT

CDR3 length: 14
J gene: TRBJ1-2
clone size: few
V gene: TRBV7-2
D gene: NA
CDR3 protein: CASSFSATENLLTF
CDR3 DNA: TGTGCCAGCAGCTTCTCCGCGACAGAGAATCTTCTCACCTTC

CDR3 length: 16
J gene: TRBJ2-3
clone size: few
V gene: TRBV4-2
D gene: NA
CDR3 protein: CASSENTGSSVDTQYF
CDR3 DNA: TGTGCCAGCAGCGAGAACACAGGGAGTTCCGTGGATACGCAGTATTTT

CDR3 length: 17
J gene: TRBJ2-3
clone size: NA
V gene: TRBV29-1
D gene: TRBD1
CDR3 protein: CSVEDRRTGLSTDTQYF
CDR3 DNA: TGCAGCGTTGAAGATAGGAGGACAGGGCTTTCCACAGATACGCAGTATTTT

CDR3 length: 12
J gene: TRBJ2-7
clone size: few
V gene: TRBV10-3
D gene: NA
CDR3 protein: CAIRGPYYEQYF
CDR3 DNA: TGTGCCATCAGGGGGCCCTACTACGAGCAGTACTTC

CDR3 length: 16
J gene: TRBJ2-3
clone size: NA
V gene: TRBV5-1
D gene: NA
CDR3 protein: CASSLYGGTTTDTQYF
CDR3 DNA: TGCGCCAGCAGCTTGTATGGGGGGACCACCACAGATACGCAGTATTTT

CDR3 length: 14
J gene: TRBJ2-5
clone size: many
V gene: TRBV6-6
D gene: TRBD1
CDR3 protein: CASSYGQGKETQYF
CDR3 DNA: TGTGCCAGCAGTTACGGACAGGGTAAAGAGACCCAGTACTTC

CDR3 length: 19
J gene: TRBJ2-7
clone size: NA
V gene: TRBV4-3
D gene: NA
CDR3 protein: CASSQDPQGQGLISYEQYF
CDR3 DNA: TGCGCCAGCAGCCAAGACCCACAAGGACAGGGACTAATCTCCTACGAGCAGTACTTC

CDR3 length: 14
J gene: TRBJ2-3
clone size: few
V gene: TRBV11-1
D gene: NA
CDR3 protein: CASSRELSTDTQYF
CDR3 DNA: TGTGCCAGCAGTCGGGAATTAAGCACAGATACGCAGTATTTT

CDR3 length: 16
J gene: TRBJ2-5
clone size: NA
V gene: TRBV18
D gene: TRBD2
CDR3 protein: CASSPPQGLAGETQYF
CDR3 DNA: TGTGCCAGCTCACCACCCCAGGGACTAGCGGGGGAGACCCAGTACTTC

CDR3 length: 13
J gene: TRBJ2-7
clone size: few
V gene: TRBV12-3/TRBV12-4
D gene: NA
CDR3 protein: CASSVGLAYEQYF
CDR3 DNA: TGTGCCAGCAGTGTAGGTCTCGCATACGAGCAGTACTTC

CDR3 length: 15
J gene: TRBJ2-5
clone size: NA
V gene: TRBV6-2/TRBV6-3
D gene: TRBD2
CDR3 protein: CASSYERGGWETQYF
CDR3 DNA: TGTGCCAGCAGTTATGAACGGGGGGGCTGGGAGACCCAGTACTTC

CDR3 length: 15
J gene: TRBJ2-7
clone size: NA
V gene: TRBV5-6
D gene: TRBD2
CDR3 protein: CASSPWGLAFHEQYF
CDR3 DNA: TGTGCCAGCAGCCCCTGGGGACTAGCGTTCCACGAGCAGTACTTC

CDR3 length: 19
J gene: TRBJ2-5
clone size: NA
V gene: TRBV2
D gene: TRBD2
CDR3 protein: CASSEAPPTSGGTQETQYF
CDR3 DNA: TGTGCCAGCAGTGAAGCCCCCCCGACTAGCGGGGGAACCCAAGAGACCCAGTACTTC

CDR3 length: 19
J gene: TRBJ2-1
clone size: NA
V gene: TRBV27
D gene: TRBD2
CDR3 protein: CASSLWAPSGGSSYNEQFF
CDR3 DNA: TGTGCCAGCAGTTTATGGGCTCCTAGCGGGGGGAGCTCCTACAATGAGCAGTTCTTC

CDR3 length: 15
J gene: TRBJ2-1
clone size: few
V gene: TRBV6-5
D gene: NA
CDR3 protein: CASSYFAGNYNEQFF
CDR3 DNA: TGTGCCAGCAGTTATTTTGCGGGTAACTACAATGAGCAGTTCTTC

CDR3 length: 12
J gene: TRBJ2-7
clone size: NA
V gene: TRBV29-1
D gene: NA
CDR3 protein: CSVVDGSYEQYF
CDR3 DNA: TGCAGCGTTGTGGACGGCTCCTACGAGCAGTACTTC

CDR3 length: 13
J gene: TRBJ2-5
clone size: NA
V gene: TRBV6-6
D gene: NA
CDR3 protein: CASSDSGDETQYF
CDR3 DNA: TGTGCCAGCAGTGACTCAGGGGACGAGACCCAGTACTTC

CDR3 length: 15
J gene: TRBJ2-5
clone size: few
V gene: TRBV12-3/TRBV12-4
D gene: TRBD1
CDR3 protein: CASRQGPLYQETQYF
CDR3 DNA: TGTGCCAGCCGACAGGGGCCTCTGTACCAAGAGACCCAGTACTTC

CDR3 length: 12
J gene: TRBJ2-7
clone size: NA
V gene: TRBV20-1
D gene: NA
CDR3 protein: CSAGSSLYEQYF
CDR3 DNA: TGCAGTGCGGGGTCAAGCCTCTACGAGCAGTACTTC

CDR3 length: 15
J gene: TRBJ2-3
clone size: few
V gene: TRBV6-2/TRBV6-3
D gene: NA
CDR3 protein: CATNFRPFTADTQYF
CDR3 DNA: TGTGCCACCAACTTTCGGCCCTTTACGGCAGATACGCAGTATTTT

CDR3 length: 15
J gene: TRBJ2-3
clone size: NA
V gene: TRBV2
D gene: TRBD2
CDR3 protein: CASGISGGSADTQYF
CDR3 DNA: TGTGCCAGTGGTATAAGCGGGGGATCCGCAGATACGCAGTATTTT

CDR3 length: 15
J gene: TRBJ2-7
clone size: once
V gene: TRBV5-6
D gene: NA
CDR3 protein: CASSFGGGRAYEQYF
CDR3 DNA: TGTGCCAGCAGCTTTGGGGGGGGCCGAGCCTACGAGCAGTACTTC